This is a list of T cell receptor beta chains from one sample in a study of blood T cell repertoires in COVID-19. TCRdb's copy holds only in-frame clones and misses some; the assay was immunoSEQ multiplex PCR. Of 65,000 to 70,000 clones listed, around three quarters are singletons. The sequencing sample was made of peripheral blood. All receptors derive from a human donor in a cohort sampled during active COVID-19. CDR3s include the opening cysteine and the closing phenylalanine or tryptophan. Fields, in order: J gene, D gene, V gene, clone size, CDR3 DNA, CDR3 protein. D genes are given only for firm matches. Clone size is not always given. Where it is, it says once, few, many or a class for expanded clones.

>TRBJ1-1|TRBD1|TRBV28|-
TGTGCCAGCAGCCGACTGACAGGGGTGAACACTGAAGCTTTCTTT
CASSRLTGVNTEAFF
>TRBJ2-2|TRBD2|TRBV28|-
TGTGCCAGCAGTTCTCCCCAGCGGGAGGGCCCCACCGGGGAGCTGTTTTTT
CASSSPQREGPTGELFF
>TRBJ2-5|-|TRBV7-9|once
TGTGCCAGCAGTTTGGGGGCGGCGAGCCTTCAAGAGACCCAGTACTTC
CASSLGAASLQETQYF
>TRBJ2-2|-|TRBV5-4|-
TGTGCCAGCAGCTCACAGGGGGGGTCGAACACCGGGGAGCTGTTTTTT
CASSSQGGSNTGELFF
>TRBJ1-5|TRBD1|TRBV7-2|-
TGTGCCAGCAGCGGGGACAGGGGAGGAGATCAGCCCCAGCATTTT
CASSGDRGGDQPQHF
>TRBJ2-6|TRBD1|TRBV11-2|-
TGTGCCAGCAGCCGGACAGGGGGAGTCTCTGGGGCCAACGTCCTGACTTTC
CASSRTGGVSGANVLTF
>TRBJ1-3|-|TRBV14|-
TGTGCCAGCAGCCGCCGGGGAAACACCATATATTTT
CASSRRGNTIYF
>TRBJ2-1|TRBD2|TRBV27|once
TGTGCCAGCAGTTTTAGGCGGGAGGGGTATAATGAGCAGTTCTTC
CASSFRREGYNEQFF
>TRBJ2-1|TRBD2|TRBV19|-
TGTGCCAGTAGTCCACCGGGACTAGCGGGAGACAATGAGCAGTTCTTC
CASSPPGLAGDNEQFF
>TRBJ2-3|-|TRBV18|-
TGTGCCAGCTCACCAGAGTTGGCAGATACGCAGTATTTT
CASSPELADTQYF
>TRBJ1-2|-|TRBV6-1|-
TGTGCCAGCAGTGAAGGGCAGCGCACCTATGGCTACACCTTC
CASSEGQRTYGYTF
>TRBJ2-5|-|TRBV15|-
TGTGCCACCAGCGGTCAGTCACAAGAGACCCAGTACTTC
CATSGQSQETQYF
>TRBJ2-5|-|TRBV7-2|-
TGTGCCAGCAGCTCCGGGATGAAGGAGACCCAGTACTTC
CASSSGMKETQYF
>TRBJ2-2|TRBD2|TRBV7-2|-
TGTGCCAGCAGCAACCTGGGGCTAGCGGGAGGGCCGTACACCGGGGAGCTGTTTTTT
CASSNLGLAGGPYTGELFF
>TRBJ2-2|TRBD2|TRBV5-4|-
TGTGCCAGCAGCAAAGGACTAGCTAATACCGGGGAGCTGTTTTTT
CASSKGLANTGELFF
>TRBJ2-5|TRBD2|TRBV19|-
TGTGCCAGCAGGCTAGCGGGGAGCCAAGAGACCCAGTACTTC
CASRLAGSQETQYF
>TRBJ2-1|TRBD2|TRBV20-1|-
TGCAGTGCTAGTTGGTTAGCGGGGGGGCGGATCTACAATGAGCAGTTCTTC
CSASWLAGGRIYNEQFF
>TRBJ2-6|TRBD1|TRBV5-1|once
TGCGCCAGTAGGGGGACAGGCCAGGGAGGGGCCAACGTCCTGACTTTC
CASRGTGQGGANVLTF
>TRBJ2-2|TRBD2|TRBV28|few
TGTGCCAGCAGTTTGCTCAGCGGGGGCCCCGGGGAGCTGTTTTTT
CASSLLSGGPGELFF
>TRBJ2-7|-|TRBV6-5|few
TGTGCCAGCAGCCCAGGGACACGTCATTTTAACGAGCAGTACTTC
CASSPGTRHFNEQYF
>TRBJ2-3|TRBD2|TRBV2|-
TGTGCCAGCAGTGTCGGATTGGGACTAGCTACAGATACGCAGTATTTT
CASSVGLGLATDTQYF
>TRBJ2-7|-|TRBV7-2|-
TGTGCCAGCAGCGATGGGGGGGCGGACAGGGCCTACGAGCAGTACTTC
CASSDGGADRAYEQYF